These 8 T cell receptor beta chains were all obtained from the same sample, sequenced in a study of identical twins. TCRdb used MiXCR to reprocess the 5' RACE reads, holding one entry per CDR3 protein. The data contain around 570,000 distinct CDR3 sequences, over 8.5% of them singletons. These data also featured in a second study, about yellow fever vaccine responses in identical twins.

Specimen: PBMCs. The receptors here all came from a woman aged 18-29 years in good health.

This clonotype was observed at least ten times. The chain couples TRBV7-2 to TRBJ2-3, with 7 bases matching TRBD2. Germline CDR1 and CDR2: SGHTA and FQGNSA. The CDR3 has 12 amino acids. Trimming cost V 5 bases and J 7 bases; bases outside gene matches: 3. As DNA, the CDR3 is TGTGCCAGCAGCCCGGGGACTAATACGCAGTATTTT. Protein: CASSPGTNTQYF.

This clonotype has a count of ten or more. The chain joins TRBV6-2 or TRBV6-3 to TRBJ1-5, with 10 positions matching TRBD1. The CDR3 is 14 amino acids. CDR1 is MNHEY, CDR2 SVGEGT, per germline. V gave up 2 bases and J gave up 6 bases; unmatched junction bases: 1. The CDR3 sequence is CASSYGDRGQPQHF. The CDR3 coding sequence is TGTGCCAGCAGTTACGGGGACAGGGGTCAGCCCCAGCATTTT.

This clonotype has ten or more counts. V gene TRBV6-5 combines with J gene TRBJ2-1; 8 nucleotides line up with TRBD2. Germline values: CDR1 MNHEY, CDR2 SVGAGI. This CDR3 spans 14 amino acids. With V trimmed by 6 bases and J by 7 bases, 8 bases remained unmatched. In DNA, the CDR3 is TGTGCCAGCAGACTCGGGGGGGCCCGAAATGAGCAGTTCTTC. Translating gives CASRLGGARNEQFF.

This clonotype was picked up a small number of times. The chain uses TRBV28 and TRBJ2-7, with D perhaps matching TRBD1 (6 bases). The V and J ends lost 4 bases and 2 bases respectively, with 9 bases between them. CDR1 MDHEN and CDR2 SYDVKM come from the germline V gene. The CDR3 sequence is 13 residues long. CDR3 coding DNA: TGTGCCAGCAGTTACAGGGTCACCTACGAGCAGTACTTC. Amino acids: CASSYRVTYEQYF. The whole variable domain, remainder taken from reference TRBV28 and TRBJ2-7, is DVKVTQSSRYLVKRTGEKVFLECVQDMDHENMFWYRQDPGLGLRLIYFSYDVKMKEKGDIPEGYSVSREKKERFSLILESASTNQTSMYLCASSYRVTYEQYFGPGTRLTVT.

The chain joins TRBV6-6 to TRBJ2-7, with a possible D match to TRBD1 (5 bases). The germline V gene has CDR1 MNHNY and CDR2 SVGAGI (reference sequence). The CDR3 extends over 12 amino acids. Trimming cost V 7 bases and J 3 bases, with 10 bases left between them. The CDR3 DNA is TGTGCCAGCATCGACAGAGACTACGAGCAGTACTTC. Its translation: CASIDRDYEQYF.

Ten or more counts support this clonotype. The chain couples TRBV5-1 to TRBJ2-1, with D tentatively TRBD1 (6 bases). Germline V gene lookup returns CDR1 SGHRS and CDR2 YFSETQ. Trimming removed 4 bases from V and 7 bases from J, with 21 bases in between. The CDR3 totals 16 residues. The CDR3 bases are TGCGCCAGCAGCCGGGATAGAGGGGGTAGGTTAAATGAGCAGTTCTTC. It yields the protein CASSRDRGGRLNEQFF.

The table lists this clonotype with many counts. At one of its ends the junction is not consistent with the germline gene, which may arise from a read error. V and J are TRBV20-1 and TRBJ2-7, with 10 bases that match TRBD1. The germline CDR1 and CDR2 sequences are DFQATT and SNEGSKA (reference sequence). The CDR3 loop spans 14 amino acids. This CDR3 reads CSAGDRGRSYEQYF. The CDR3 DNA reads as TGCAGTGCTGGAGACAGGGGGCGTTCCTACGAGCAGTACTTC.

At least ten counts were recorded for this clonotype. The rearrangement joins TRBV3-1 to TRBJ1-2; D is unresolved. Between the trimmed V and J ends, which lost 2 bases and 3 bases, there was a span of 4 bases. The germline V gene encodes CDR1 LGHDT and CDR2 YNNKEL (reference sequence). The CDR3 runs 12 residues. CDR3: CASSQPDYGYTF. DNA of the CDR3: TGTGCCAGCAGCCAACCAGACTATGGCTACACCTTC.